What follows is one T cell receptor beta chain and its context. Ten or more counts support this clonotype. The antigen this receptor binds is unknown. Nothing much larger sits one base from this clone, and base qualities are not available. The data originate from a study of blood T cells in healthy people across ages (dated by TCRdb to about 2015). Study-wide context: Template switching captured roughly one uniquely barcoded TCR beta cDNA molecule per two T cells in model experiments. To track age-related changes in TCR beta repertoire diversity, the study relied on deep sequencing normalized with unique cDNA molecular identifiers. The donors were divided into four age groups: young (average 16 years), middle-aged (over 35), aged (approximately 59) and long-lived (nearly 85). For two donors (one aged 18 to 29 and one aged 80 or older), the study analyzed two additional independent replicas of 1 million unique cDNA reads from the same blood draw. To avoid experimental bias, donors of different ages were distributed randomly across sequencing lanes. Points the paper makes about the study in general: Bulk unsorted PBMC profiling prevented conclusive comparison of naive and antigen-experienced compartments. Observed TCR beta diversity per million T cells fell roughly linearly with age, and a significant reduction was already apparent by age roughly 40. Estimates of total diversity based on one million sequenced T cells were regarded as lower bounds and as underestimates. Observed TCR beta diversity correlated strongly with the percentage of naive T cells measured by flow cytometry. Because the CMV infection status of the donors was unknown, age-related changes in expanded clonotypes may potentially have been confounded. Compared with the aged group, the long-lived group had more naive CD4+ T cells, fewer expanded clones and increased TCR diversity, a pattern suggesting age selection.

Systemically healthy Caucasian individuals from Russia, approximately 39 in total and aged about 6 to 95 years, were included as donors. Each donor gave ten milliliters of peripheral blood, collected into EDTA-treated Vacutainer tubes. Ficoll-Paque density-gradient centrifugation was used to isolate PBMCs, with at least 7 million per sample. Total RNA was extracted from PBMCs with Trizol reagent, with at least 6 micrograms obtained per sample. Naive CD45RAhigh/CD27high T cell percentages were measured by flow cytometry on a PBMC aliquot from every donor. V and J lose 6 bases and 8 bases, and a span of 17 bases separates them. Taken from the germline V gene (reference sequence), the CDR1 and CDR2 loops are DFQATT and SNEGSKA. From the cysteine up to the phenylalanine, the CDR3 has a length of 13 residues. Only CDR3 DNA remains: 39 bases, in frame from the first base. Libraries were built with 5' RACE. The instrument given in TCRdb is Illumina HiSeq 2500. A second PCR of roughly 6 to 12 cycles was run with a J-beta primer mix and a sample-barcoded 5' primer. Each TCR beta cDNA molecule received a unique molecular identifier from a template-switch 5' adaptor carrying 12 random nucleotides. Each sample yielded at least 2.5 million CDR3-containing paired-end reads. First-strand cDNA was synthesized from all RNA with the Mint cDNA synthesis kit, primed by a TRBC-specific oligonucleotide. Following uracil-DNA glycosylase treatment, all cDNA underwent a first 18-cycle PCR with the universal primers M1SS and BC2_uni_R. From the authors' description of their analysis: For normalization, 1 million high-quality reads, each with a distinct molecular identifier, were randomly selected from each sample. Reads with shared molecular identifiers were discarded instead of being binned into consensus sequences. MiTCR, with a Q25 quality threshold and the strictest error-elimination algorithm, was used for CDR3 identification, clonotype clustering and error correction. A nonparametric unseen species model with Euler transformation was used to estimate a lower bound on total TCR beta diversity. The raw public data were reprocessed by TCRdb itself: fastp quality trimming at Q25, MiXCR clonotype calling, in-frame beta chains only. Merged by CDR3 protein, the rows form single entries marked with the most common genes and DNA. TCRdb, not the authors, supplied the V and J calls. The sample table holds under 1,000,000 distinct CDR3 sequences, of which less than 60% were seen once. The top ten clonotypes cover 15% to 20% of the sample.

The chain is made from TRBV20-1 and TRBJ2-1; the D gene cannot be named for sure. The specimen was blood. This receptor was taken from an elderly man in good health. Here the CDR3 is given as CSANRGISDEQFF. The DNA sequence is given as TGCAGTGCCAACCGAGGAATCTCGGATGAGCAGTTCTTC.